The T cell receptor (beta chain) under discussion was sequenced for a study of regulatory T cells in long-lasting Graves disease. Time point in this sample: newly diagnosed GD, antithyroid drugs for less than 3 months. PBMC-extracted RNA yielded the TCR library. Investigators prepared the TCR beta libraries by applying iRepertoire HTBI primers and Arm-PCR of CDR3 regions. MiXCR was run by TCRdb on the multiplex PCR reads, yielding one entry per CDR3 protein. The data contain roughly 500,000 distinct CDR3 sequences, roughly 14% of them singletons. This clonotype was seen a few times. The CDR3 has 18 residues. Trimming took 8 bases from V and 7 from J; bases not matched to a gene: 15. Germline-derived CDR1 and CDR2 are MNHEY and SMNVEV (reference sequence). These data also featured in a second study, about T cells in Graves' hyperthyroidism and ophthalmopathy.

The source was peripheral blood mononuclear cells (PBMCs), collected at new diagnosis, from a patient treated with antithyroid drugs. V gene TRBV27 combines with J gene TRBJ2-1; 15 bases are a match to TRBD2. The sequence was collected from a man younger than 40 with Graves disease. CDR3 DNA: TGTGCCAGCTTCTCCGGGACTAGCGGGAGGACCAGGGGAAATGAGCAGTTCTTC. The encoded protein is CASFSGTSGRTRGNEQFF.